The present T cell receptor beta chain was sequenced within a study of beta chain features in type 1 diabetes. As every portion of the isolated RNA was reverse transcribed, the sequencing read expressed TCRB transcripts. Data came from immunoSEQ multiplex PCR; TCRdb stores just in-frame clones and leaves some out. In the table there are around 300,000 clones, under 8.5% of which are singletons. The germline V gene encodes CDR1 LNHNV and CDR2 YYDKDF (reference sequence). CDR3 length equals 17 residues. After removal of 3 bases from V and 5 bases from J, the junction contained 9 bases not matched to a gene. In its sample, this clone was seen many times.

The specimen sequenced was central memory CD4+ T cells from blood. The chain joins TRBV15 to TRBJ2-4; 11 bases fit TRBD2. This clonotype originated in a woman under 30 in good health. In nucleotides, the CDR3 is TGTGCCACCAGCAGGGGTAGCGGGAGGGCGCTTGAAAACATTCAGTACTTC. Its protein is CATSRGSGRALENIQYF.